Described below is a single TCR beta chain sequence and its context. The table came from immunoSEQ multiplex PCR; TCRdb's copy has only in-frame clones and leaves some out. Of 700,000 or so clones listed, approximately 85% are singletons. The data stem from a study of shared T cell receptors in the human thymus. V gave up 3 bases and J gave up 8 bases, with 13 bases separating them. Per germline, CDR1 SGHVS and CDR2 FQNEAQ. The CDR3 has 14 amino acids. This sample was also put to use in a study of human thymus T cells. This second study notes: Usage of V and J genes appeared biased in thymic and blood repertoires.

This chain joins TRBV7-8 and TRBJ1-4; D is ambiguous. Sequenced: thymocytes. This receptor was obtained from a girl under three years old with a congenital heart defect. The CDR3 sequence is CASSLGRTREKLFF. The DNA for the CDR3 is TGTGCCAGCAGCTTGGGCCGAACCCGGGAAAAACTGTTTTTT.